The TCR beta chain under discussion was sequenced for a study of Ad26.COV2.S vaccination and SARS-CoV-2 variants. Study information: Ad26.COV2.S arm of COV1001 included the donor. Administration of Ad26.COV2.S was intramuscular, either once or twice 56 days apart.

Specified treatment: around 19 received Ad26.COV2.S at low or high dose, single or two shots; 5 received placebo; per-sample allocation not given. Vaccine and placebo recipients were sampled on day 63 after the first injection. This table comes from immunoSEQ multiplex PCR, and its TCRdb copy is limited to in-frame clones, with some not included. This sample has 400,000 to 500,000 clones; roughly 88% occur once, and the top ten carry 3.5% to 4%. This clone was observed a handful of times. The sample carries other DNA sequences with the same CDR3. V lost 2 bases to trimming and J lost 7 bases, with 9 bases between them. There are 13 residues in the CDR3.

The sequenced sample was peripheral blood, obtained in a trial of Ad26.COV2.S vaccine versus placebo. The source is a person aged 18-65 years who received the Ad26.COV2.S COVID-19 vaccine or a placebo. The chain carries TRBV12-3 or TRBV12-4 and TRBJ1-5; D unresolved. The CDR3 DNA follows: TGTGCCAGCAGTTTAACGGGAAACCAGCCCCAGCATTTT. Its translation: CASSLTGNQPQHF.